The sequence of this T cell receptor (beta chain) was determined in a study of breast tumors, draining lymph nodes, adjacent tissues. Study-level points and caveats: Data fit most tumor T cells coming from lymph node, expanding in tumor. The lymph node origin of tumor T cells was framed as consistent with a hypothesis, not demonstrated.

MiXCR, run by TCRdb on the multiplex PCR reads, gives a single entry per CDR3 protein. The sample holds approximately 250,000 distinct CDR3 sequences; 30% to 35% are singletons and the top ten take about 3.3%. CDR1 is SEHNR, CDR2 FQNEAQ, per germline (reference sequence). V dropped 3 bases and J dropped 8 bases, with 14 bases sitting between them. CDR3 length: 15 amino acids. A remark on this clonotype: Its antigen is not known.

Axillary draining lymph nodes of breast cancer patients supplied the node samples. Source material: axillary lymph node tissue. The genes are TRBV7-9 and TRBJ1-6, with D maybe TRBD1 (5 bases). The clonotype comes from a female donor with breast cancer. Some clones in this sample may be carry-over from other donors' samples. In DNA form, the CDR3 reads TGTGCCAGCAGCTTTTCGAGACTGACAGATTCACCCCTCCACTTT. As protein: CASSFSRLTDSPLHF.